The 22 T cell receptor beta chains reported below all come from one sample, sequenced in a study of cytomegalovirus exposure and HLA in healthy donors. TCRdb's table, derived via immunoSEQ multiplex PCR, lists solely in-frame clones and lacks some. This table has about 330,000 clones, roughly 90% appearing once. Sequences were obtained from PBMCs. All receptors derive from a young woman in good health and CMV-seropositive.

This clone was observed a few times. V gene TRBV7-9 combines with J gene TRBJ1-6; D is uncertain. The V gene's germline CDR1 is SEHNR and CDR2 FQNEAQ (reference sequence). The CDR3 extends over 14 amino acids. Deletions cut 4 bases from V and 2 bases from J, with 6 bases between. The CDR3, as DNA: TGTGCCAGCAGCTGGGATCCCTATAATTCACCCCTCCACTTT. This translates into CASSWDPYNSPLHF.

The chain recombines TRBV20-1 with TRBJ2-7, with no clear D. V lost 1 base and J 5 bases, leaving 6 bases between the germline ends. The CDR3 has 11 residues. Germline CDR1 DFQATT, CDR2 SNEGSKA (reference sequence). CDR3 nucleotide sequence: TGCAGTGCTAGAGGGGGTAACGAGCAGTACTTC. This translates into CSARGGNEQYF.

CDR3 coding DNA: TGTGCCAGCAGCAACACTAGTTTTGGTTTGGCCAAAAACATTCAGTACTTC. This translates into CASSNTSFGLAKNIQYF. J is TRBJ2-4 and V is TRBV13; D might be TRBD2 (5 bases). V was cut by 5 bases and J by 1 base, with 18 bases left in between. The length of the CDR3 is 17 residues. Germline CDR1 PRHDT, CDR2 FYEKMQ (reference sequence).

The CDR3 reads CASSYLPTHREEKLFF. The CDR3 DNA reads TGTGCCAGCAGTTACCTACCCACTCACAGGGAAGAAAAACTGTTTTTT. The chain combines TRBV6-7 with TRBJ1-4; possible D gene TRBD1, 6 bases. TRBV6-7 is annotated as an ORF whose role is uncertain. V lost 2 bases to trimming and J lost 8 bases, with 18 bases between them. The CDR3 has 16 amino acids.

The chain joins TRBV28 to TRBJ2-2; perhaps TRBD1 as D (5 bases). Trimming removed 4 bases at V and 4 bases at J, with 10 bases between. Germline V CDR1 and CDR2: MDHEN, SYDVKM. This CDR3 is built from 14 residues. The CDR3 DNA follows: TGTGCCAGCAGTTCACCTAGGGGCACCGGGGAGCTGTTTTTT. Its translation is CASSSPRGTGELFF.

CDR3 protein: CASSRGQVAQPQHF. As DNA, the CDR3 is TGTGCCAGCAGTCGAGGACAGGTAGCTCAGCCCCAGCATTTT. The rearrangement joins TRBV2 to TRBJ1-5; TRBD1 matches 7 bases. The CDR3 has 14 residues. V was pared by 5 bases and J by 6 bases, with 7 bases of the junction left unmatched. Germline V gene lookup returns CDR1 SNHLY and CDR2 FYNNEI.

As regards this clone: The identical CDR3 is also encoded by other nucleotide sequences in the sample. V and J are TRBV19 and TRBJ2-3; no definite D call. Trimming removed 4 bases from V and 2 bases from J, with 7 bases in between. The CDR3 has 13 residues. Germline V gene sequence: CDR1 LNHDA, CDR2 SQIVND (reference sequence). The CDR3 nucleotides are TGTGCCAGTAGTACTACCTCCACAGATACGCAGTATTTT. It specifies CASSTTSTDTQYF.

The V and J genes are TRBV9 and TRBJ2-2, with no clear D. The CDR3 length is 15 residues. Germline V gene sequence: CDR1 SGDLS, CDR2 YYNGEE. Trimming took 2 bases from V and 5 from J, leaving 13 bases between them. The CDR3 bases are TGTGCCAGCAGCGTGAAGCCCGAGGCTACCGGGGAGCTGTTTTTT. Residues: CASSVKPEATGELFF.

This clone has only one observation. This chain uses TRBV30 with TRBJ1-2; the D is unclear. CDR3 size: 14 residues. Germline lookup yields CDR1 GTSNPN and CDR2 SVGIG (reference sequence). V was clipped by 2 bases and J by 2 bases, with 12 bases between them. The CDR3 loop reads CAWSPLGWNYGYTF. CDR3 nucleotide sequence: TGTGCCTGGAGTCCTCTGGGGTGGAACTATGGCTACACCTTC.

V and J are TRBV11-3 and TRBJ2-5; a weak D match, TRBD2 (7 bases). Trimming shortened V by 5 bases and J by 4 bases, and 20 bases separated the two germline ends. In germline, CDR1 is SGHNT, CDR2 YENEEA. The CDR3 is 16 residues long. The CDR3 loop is CASSDLAAGAAETQYF. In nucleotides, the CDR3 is TGTGCCAGCAGCGACTTAGCCGCGGGGGCCGCAGAGACCCAGTACTTC.

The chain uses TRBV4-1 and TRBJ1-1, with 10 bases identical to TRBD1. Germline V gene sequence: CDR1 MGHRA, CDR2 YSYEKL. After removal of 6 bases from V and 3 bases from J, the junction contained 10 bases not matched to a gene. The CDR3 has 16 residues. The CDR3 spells CASSEGTGDGDTEAFF. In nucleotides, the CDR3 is TGCGCCAGCAGTGAAGGGACAGGGGATGGGGACACTGAAGCTTTCTTT.

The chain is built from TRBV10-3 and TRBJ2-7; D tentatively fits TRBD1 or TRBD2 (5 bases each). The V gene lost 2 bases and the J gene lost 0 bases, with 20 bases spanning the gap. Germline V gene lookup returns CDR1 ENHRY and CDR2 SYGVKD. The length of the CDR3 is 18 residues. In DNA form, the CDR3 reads TGTGCCATCAGTGAGCCCAGCCGGGAAAGGGGCCTCTCCTACGAGCAGTACTTC. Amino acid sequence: CAISEPSRERGLSYEQYF.

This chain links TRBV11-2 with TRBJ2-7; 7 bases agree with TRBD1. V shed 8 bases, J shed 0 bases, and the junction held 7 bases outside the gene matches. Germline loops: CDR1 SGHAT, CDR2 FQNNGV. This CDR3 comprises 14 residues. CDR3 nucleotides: TGTGCCAGCCGAAACCCAGGGGGCTCCTACGAGCAGTACTTC. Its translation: CASRNPGGSYEQYF.

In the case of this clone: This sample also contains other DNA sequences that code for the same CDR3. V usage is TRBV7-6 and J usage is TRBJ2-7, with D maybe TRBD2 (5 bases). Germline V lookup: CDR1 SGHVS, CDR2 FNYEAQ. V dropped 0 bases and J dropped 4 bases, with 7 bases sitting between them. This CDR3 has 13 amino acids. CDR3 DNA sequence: TGTGCCAGCAGCTTAGCGGGAGATTACGAGCAGTACTTC. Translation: CASSLAGDYEQYF.

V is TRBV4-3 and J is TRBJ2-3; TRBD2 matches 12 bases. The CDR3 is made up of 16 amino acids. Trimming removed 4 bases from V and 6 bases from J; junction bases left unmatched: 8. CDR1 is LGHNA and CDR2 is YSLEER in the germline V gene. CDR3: CASSRTTSGGTDTQYF. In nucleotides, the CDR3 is TGCGCCAGCAGCCGGACCACTAGCGGGGGGACTGATACGCAGTATTTT.

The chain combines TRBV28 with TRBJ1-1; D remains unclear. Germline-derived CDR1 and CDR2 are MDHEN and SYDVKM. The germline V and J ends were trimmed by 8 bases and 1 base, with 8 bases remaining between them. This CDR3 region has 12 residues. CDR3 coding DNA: TGTGCCAGCTCGCTCCAGAACACTGAAGCTTTCTTT. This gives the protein CASSLQNTEAFF.

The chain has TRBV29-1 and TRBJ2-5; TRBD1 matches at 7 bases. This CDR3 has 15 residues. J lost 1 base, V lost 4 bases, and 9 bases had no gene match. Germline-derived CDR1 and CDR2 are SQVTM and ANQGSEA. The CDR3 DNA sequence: TGCAGCGTTGGACAGGGACAGAGATTCCAAGAGACCCAGTACTTC. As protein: CSVGQGQRFQETQYF.

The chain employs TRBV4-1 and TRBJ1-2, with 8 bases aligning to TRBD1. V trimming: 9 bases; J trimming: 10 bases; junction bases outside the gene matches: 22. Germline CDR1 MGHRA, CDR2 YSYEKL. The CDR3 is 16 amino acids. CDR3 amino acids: CASSHVGQGKYDDYTF. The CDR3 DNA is TGCGCCAGTAGTCACGTAGGACAGGGAAAGTACGATGACTACACCTTC.

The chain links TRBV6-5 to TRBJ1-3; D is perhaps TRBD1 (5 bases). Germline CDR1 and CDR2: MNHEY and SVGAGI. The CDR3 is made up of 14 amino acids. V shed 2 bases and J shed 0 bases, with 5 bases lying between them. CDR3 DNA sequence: TGTGCCAGCAGTTACAGGGGCTCTGGAAACACCATATATTTT. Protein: CASSYRGSGNTIYF.

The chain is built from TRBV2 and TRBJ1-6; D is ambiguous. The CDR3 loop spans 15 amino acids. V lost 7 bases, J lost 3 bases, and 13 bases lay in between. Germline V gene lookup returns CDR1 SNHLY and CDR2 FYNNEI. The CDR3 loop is CASIKRGDYNSPLHF. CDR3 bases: TGTGCCAGCATTAAGCGGGGTGACTATAATTCACCCCTCCACTTT. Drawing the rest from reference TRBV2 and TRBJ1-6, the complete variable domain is EPEVTQTPSHQVTQMGQEVILRCVPISNHLYFYWYRQILGQKVEFLVSFYNNEISEKSEIFDDQFSVERPDGSNFTLKIRSTKLEDSAMYFCASIKRGDYNSPLHFGNGTRLTVT.

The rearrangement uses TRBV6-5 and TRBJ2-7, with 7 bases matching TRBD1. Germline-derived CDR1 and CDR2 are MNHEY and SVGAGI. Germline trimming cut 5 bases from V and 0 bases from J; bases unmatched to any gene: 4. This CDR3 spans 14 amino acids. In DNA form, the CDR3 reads TGTGCCAGCAGTGAGGACAGGAGCTCCTACGAGCAGTACTTC. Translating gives CASSEDRSSYEQYF.

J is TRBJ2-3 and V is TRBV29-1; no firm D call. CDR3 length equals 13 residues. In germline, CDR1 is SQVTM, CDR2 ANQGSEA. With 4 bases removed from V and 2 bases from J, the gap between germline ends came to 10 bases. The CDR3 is CSVGTANTDTQYF. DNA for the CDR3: TGCAGCGTTGGTACAGCTAACACAGATACGCAGTATTTT.